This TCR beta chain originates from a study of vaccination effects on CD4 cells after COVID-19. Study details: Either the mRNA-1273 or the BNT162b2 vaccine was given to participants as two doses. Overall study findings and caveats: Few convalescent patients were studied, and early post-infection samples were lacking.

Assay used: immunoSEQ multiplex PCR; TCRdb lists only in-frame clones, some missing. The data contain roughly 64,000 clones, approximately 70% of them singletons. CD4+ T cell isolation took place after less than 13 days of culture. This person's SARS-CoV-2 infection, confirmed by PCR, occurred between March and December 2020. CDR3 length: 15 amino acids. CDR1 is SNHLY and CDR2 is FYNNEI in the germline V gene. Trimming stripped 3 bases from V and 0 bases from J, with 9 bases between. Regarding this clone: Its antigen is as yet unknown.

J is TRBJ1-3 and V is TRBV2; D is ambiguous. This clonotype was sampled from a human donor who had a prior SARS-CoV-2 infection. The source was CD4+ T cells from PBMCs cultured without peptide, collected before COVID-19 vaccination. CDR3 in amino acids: CASSEMGNSGNTIYF. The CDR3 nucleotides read TGTGCCAGCAGTGAGATGGGAAACTCTGGAAACACCATATATTTT.